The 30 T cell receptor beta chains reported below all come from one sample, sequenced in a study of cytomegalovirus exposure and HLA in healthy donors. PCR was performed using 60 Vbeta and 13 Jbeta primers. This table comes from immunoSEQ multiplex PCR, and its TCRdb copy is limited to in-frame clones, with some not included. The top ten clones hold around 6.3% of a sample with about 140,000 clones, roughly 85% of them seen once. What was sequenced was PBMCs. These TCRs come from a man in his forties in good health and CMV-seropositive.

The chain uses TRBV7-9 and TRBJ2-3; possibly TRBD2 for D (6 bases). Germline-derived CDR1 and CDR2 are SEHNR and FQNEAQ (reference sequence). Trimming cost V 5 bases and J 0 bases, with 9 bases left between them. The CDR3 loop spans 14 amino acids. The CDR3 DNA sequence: TGTGCCAGCAGCCCCGGGACTAGCACAGATACGCAGTATTTT. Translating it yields CASSPGTSTDTQYF.

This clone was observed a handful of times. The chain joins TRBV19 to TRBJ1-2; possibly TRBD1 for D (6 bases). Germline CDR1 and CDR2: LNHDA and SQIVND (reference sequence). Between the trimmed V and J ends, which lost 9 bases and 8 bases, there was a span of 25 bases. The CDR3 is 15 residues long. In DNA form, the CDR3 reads TGTGCCAGCCGAGGGGGGGGCGCACGACTTGCCGGCTACACCTTC. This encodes CASRGGGARLAGYTF.

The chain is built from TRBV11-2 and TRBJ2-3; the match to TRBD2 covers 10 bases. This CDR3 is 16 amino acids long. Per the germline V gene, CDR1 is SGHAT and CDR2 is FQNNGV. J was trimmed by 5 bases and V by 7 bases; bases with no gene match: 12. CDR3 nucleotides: TGTGCCAGCACCCTTAGTCTAGCGGGAGTTATAGATACGCAGTATTTT. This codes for CASTLSLAGVIDTQYF.

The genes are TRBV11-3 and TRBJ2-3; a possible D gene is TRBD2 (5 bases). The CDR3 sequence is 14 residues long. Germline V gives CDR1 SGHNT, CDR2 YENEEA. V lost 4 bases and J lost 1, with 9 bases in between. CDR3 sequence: CASSSYGGTDTQYF. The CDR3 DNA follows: TGTGCCAGCAGCTCGTACGGGGGCACAGATACGCAGTATTTT.

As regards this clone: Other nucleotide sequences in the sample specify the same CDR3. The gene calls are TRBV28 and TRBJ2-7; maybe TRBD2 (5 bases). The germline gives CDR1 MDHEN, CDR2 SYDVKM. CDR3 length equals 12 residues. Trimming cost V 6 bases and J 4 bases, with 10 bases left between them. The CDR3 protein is CASSPRGYEQYF. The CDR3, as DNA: TGTGCCAGCAGCCCCCGGGGTTACGAGCAGTACTTC.

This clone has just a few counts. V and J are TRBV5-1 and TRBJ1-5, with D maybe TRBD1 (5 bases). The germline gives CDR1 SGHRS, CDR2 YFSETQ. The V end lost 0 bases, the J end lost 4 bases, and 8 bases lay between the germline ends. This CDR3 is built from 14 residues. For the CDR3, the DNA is TGCGCCAGCAGCTTGGGCCCAGGGAATCAGCCCCAGCATTTT. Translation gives CASSLGPGNQPQHF.

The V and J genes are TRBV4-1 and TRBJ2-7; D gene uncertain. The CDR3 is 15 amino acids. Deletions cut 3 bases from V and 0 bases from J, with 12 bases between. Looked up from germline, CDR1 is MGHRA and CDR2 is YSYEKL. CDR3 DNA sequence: TGCGCCAGCAGCCAGAGGCAAATCGGCTCCTACGAGCAGTACTTC. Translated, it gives CASSQRQIGSYEQYF.

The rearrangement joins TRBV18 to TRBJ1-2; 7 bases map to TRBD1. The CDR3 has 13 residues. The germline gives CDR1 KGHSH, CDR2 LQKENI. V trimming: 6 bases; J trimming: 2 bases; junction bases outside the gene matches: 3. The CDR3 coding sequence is TGTGCCAGCTCCCAGGGACAGAACTATGGCTACACCTTC. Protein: CASSQGQNYGYTF.

The CDR3 reads CATATDGTGGKQPQHF. CDR3 sequence (DNA): TGTGCCACTGCGACCGATGGGACAGGGGGAAAACAGCCCCAGCATTTT. This chain uses TRBV10-3 with TRBJ1-5; 11 bases match TRBD1. CDR1 ENHRY and CDR2 SYGVKD come from the germline V gene. CDR3 length: 16 amino acids. J was trimmed by 7 bases and V by 10 bases; bases with no gene match: 15.

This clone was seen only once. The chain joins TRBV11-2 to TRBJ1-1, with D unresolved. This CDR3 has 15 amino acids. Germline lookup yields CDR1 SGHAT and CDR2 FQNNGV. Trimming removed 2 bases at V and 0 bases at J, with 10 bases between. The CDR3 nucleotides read TGTGCCAGCAGCTTATCTCGGAGCATGAACACTGAAGCTTTCTTT. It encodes CASSLSRSMNTEAFF.

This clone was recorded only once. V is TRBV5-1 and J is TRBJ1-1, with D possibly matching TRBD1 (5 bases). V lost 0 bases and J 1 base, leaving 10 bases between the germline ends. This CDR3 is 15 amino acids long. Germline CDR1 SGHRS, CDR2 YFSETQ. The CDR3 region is CASSLGSGGNTEAFF. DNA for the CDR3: TGCGCCAGCAGCTTGGGCAGCGGGGGGAACACTGAAGCTTTCTTT.

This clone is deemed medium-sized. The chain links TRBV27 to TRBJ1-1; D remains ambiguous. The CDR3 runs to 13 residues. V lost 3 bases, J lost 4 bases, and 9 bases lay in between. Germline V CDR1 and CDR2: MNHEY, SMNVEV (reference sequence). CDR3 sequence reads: CASSLGETTEAFF. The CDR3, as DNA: TGTGCCAGCAGTTTGGGCGAGACCACTGAAGCTTTCTTT.

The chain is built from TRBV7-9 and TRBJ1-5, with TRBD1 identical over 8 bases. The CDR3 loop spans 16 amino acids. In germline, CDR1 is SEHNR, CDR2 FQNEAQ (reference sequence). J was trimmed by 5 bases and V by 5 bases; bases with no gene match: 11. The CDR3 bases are TGTGCCAGCAGCCACCGACGGACAGGGCAAGATCAGCCCCAGCATTTT. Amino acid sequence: CASSHRRTGQDQPQHF.

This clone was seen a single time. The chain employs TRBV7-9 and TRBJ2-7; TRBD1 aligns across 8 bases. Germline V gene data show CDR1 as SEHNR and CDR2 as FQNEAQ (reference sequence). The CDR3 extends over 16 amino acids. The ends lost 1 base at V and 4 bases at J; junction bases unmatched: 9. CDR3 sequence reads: CASSLGRGRFVYEQYF. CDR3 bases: TGTGCCAGCAGCTTAGGCAGGGGGCGATTTGTTTACGAGCAGTACTTC.

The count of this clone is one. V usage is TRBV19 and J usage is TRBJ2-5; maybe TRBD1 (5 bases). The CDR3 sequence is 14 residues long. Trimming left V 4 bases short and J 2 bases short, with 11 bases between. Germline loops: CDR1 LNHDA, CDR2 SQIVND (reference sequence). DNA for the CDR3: TGTGCCAGTAGTAAGCAGGGCAGACAAGAGACCCAGTACTTC. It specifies CASSKQGRQETQYF. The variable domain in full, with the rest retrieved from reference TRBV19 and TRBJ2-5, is DGGITQSPKYLFRKEGQNVTLSCEQNLNHDAMYWYRQDPGQGLRLIYYSQIVNDFQKGDIAEGYSVSREKKESFPLTVTSAQKNPTAFYLCASSKQGRQETQYFGPGTRLLVL.

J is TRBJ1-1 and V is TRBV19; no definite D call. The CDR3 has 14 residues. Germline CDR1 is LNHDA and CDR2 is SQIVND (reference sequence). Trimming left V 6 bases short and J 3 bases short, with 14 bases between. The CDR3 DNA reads TGTGCCAGTAGCCGTGACACCGGGGACACTGAAGCTTTCTTT. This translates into CASSRDTGDTEAFF. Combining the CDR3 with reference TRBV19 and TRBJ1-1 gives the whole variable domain DGGITQSPKYLFRKEGQNVTLSCEQNLNHDAMYWYRQDPGQGLRLIYYSQIVNDFQKGDIAEGYSVSREKKESFPLTVTSAQKNPTAFYLCASSRDTGDTEAFFGQGTRLTVV.

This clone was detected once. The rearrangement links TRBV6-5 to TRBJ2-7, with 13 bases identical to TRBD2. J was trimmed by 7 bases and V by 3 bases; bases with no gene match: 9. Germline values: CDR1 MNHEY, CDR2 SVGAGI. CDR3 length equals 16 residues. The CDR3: CASSYGTSGMSGEQYF. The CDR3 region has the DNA TGTGCCAGCAGTTATGGGACTAGCGGGATGTCTGGGGAGCAGTACTTC.

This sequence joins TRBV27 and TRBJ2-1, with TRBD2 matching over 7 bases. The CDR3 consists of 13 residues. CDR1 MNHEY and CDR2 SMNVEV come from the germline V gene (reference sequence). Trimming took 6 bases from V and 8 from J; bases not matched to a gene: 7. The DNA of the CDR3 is TGTGCCAGCAGAGCGGGACTCCTGGATGAGCAGTTCTTC. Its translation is CASRAGLLDEQFF.

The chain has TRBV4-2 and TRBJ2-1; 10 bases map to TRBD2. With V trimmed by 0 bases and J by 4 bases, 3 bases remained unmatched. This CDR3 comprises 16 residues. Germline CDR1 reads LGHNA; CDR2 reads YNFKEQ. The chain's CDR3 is CASSQEFSGRYNEQFF. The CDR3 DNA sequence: TGTGCCAGCAGCCAAGAGTTTAGCGGGAGGTACAATGAGCAGTTCTTC.

The CDR3: CAWHRALGELFF. DNA for the CDR3: TGTGCCTGGCACAGGGCCCTCGGGGAGCTGTTTTTT. This chain links TRBV30 with TRBJ2-2; the D gene is possibly TRBD1 (6 bases). The V gene lost 5 bases and the J gene lost 7 bases, with 11 bases spanning the gap. Germline CDR1 is GTSNPN and CDR2 is SVGIG (reference sequence). The length of the CDR3 is 12 residues. The full variable domain, in which reference TRBV30 and TRBJ2-2 provide the parts outside the CDR3, is SQTIHQWPATLVQPVGSPLSLECTVEGTSNPNLYWYRQAAGRGLQLLFYSVGIGQISSEVPQNLSASRPQDRQFILSSKKLLLSDSGFYLCAWHRALGELFFGEGSRLTVL.

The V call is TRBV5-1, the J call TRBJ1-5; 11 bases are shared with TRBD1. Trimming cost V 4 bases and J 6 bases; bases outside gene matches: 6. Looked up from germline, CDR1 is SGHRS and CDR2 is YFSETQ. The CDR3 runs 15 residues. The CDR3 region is CASSHGQGAGQPQHF. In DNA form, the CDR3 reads TGCGCCAGCAGCCACGGACAGGGGGCAGGTCAGCCCCAGCATTTT.

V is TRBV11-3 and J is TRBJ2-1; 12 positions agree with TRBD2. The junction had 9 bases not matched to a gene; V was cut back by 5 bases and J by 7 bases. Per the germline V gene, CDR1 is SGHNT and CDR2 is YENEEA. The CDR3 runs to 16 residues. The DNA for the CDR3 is TGTGCCAGCAGCCATACTAGCGGGAGGTGGGGAAATGAGCAGTTCTTC. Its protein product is CASSHTSGRWGNEQFF. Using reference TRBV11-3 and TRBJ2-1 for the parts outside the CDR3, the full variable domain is EAGVVQSPRYKIIEKKQPVAFWCNPISGHNTLYWYLQNLGQGPELLIRYENEEAVDDSQLPKDRFSAERLKGVDSTLKIQPAELGDSAVYLCASSHTSGRWGNEQFFGPGTRLTVL.

Here the CDR3 DNA reads TGCGCCAGCAGCCAACAGGGGGCTTATGAAAAACTGTTTTTT. Its translation is CASSQQGAYEKLFF. The chain links TRBV4-1 to TRBJ1-4; 8 bases match TRBD1. The V gene end was trimmed by 2 bases and the J gene end by 6 bases; junction bases not matched to a gene: 2. The CDR3 sequence is 14 residues long. Germline-derived CDR1 and CDR2 are MGHRA and YSYEKL.

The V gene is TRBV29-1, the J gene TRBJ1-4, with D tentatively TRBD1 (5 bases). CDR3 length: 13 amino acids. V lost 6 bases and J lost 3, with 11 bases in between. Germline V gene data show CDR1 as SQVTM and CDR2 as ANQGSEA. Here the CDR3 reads CSVQGRANEKLFF. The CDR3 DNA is TGCAGCGTCCAGGGCAGGGCTAATGAAAAACTGTTTTTT.

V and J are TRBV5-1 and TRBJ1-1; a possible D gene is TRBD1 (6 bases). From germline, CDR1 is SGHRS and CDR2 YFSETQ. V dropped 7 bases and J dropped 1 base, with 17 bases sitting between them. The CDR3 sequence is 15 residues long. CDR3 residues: CASYSWTAKNTEAFF. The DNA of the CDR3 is TGCGCCAGCTACTCATGGACAGCCAAGAACACTGAAGCTTTCTTT. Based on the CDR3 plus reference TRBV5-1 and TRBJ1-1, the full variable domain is KAGVTQTPRYLIKTRGQQVTLSCSPISGHRSVSWYQQTPGQGLQFLFEYFSETQRNKGNFPGRFSGRQFSNSRSEMNVSTLELGDSALYLCASYSWTAKNTEAFFGQGTRLTVV.

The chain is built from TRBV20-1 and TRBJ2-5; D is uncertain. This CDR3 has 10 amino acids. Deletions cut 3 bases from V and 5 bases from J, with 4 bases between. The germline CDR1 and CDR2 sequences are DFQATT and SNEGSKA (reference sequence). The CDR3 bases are TGCAGTGCTAGCTTTGAGACCCAGTACTTC. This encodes CSASFETQYF.

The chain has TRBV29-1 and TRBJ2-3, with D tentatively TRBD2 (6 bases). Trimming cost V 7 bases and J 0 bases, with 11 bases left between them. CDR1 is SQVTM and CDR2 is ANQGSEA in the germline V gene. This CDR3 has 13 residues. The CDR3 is CSAPGLSTDTQYF. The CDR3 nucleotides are TGCAGCGCCCCGGGACTGAGCACAGATACGCAGTATTTT.

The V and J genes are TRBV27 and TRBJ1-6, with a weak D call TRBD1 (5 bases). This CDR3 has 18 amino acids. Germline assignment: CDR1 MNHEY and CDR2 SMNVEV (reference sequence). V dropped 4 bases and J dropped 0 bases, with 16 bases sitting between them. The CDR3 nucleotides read TGTGCCAGCAGTTGGCAAGCCCGAGACAGCTCCTATAATTCACCCCTCCACTTT. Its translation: CASSWQARDSSYNSPLHF.

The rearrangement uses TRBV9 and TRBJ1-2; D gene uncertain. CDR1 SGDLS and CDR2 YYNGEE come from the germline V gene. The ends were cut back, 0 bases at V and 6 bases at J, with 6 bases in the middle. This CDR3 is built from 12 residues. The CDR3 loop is CASSVDGDGYTF. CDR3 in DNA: TGTGCCAGCAGCGTAGATGGAGATGGCTACACCTTC.

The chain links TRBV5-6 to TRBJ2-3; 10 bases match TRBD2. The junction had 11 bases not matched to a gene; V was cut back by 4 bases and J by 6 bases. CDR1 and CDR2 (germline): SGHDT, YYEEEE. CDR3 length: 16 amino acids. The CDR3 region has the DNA TGTGCCAGCAGCCTTCGGACTAGCGGCCTGGGGGATACGCAGTATTTT. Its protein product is CASSLRTSGLGDTQYF.